This T cell receptor beta chain derives from a study of OX40 agonist ivuxolimab in advanced cancers. Sequenced by immunoSEQ multiplex PCR; TCRdb stores in-frame clones only, minus some. The data show approximately 100,000 clones, with roughly 90% seen just once and roughly 0.77% held by the top ten. V was clipped by 6 bases and J by 1 base; unmatched bases: 10. This CDR3 has 16 residues. From germline, CDR1 is LNHDA and CDR2 SQIVND (reference sequence). The rearrangement joins TRBV19 to TRBJ2-3, with 7 bases lining up with TRBD1. The clonotype originates from an adult with an advanced solid tumor such as melanoma, head and neck, liver or kidney cancer. The input for sequencing was CD4+ or CD8+ T cells sorted from blood, taken in a trial of the OX40 agonist ivuxolimab. CDR3 sequence: CASRLAGTVGTDTQYF. Written as DNA, the CDR3 is TGTGCCAGTAGACTTGCCGGGACAGTAGGCACAGATACGCAGTATTTT.